The rows below give T cell receptor beta chains drawn from one sample of a study of T cells in Graves' hyperthyroidism and ophthalmopathy. In TCRdb, the multiplex PCR reads were re-called with MiXCR into one record per CDR3 protein. The sample comprises 300,000 to 450,000 distinct CDR3 sequences, approximately 14% of which are singletons, and roughly 11% rests with the top ten. Sequenced material: blood. The receptors were sampled from a woman aged 60 to 75 with Graves' hyperthyroidism. CDR3s include the opening cysteine and the closing phenylalanine or tryptophan.

TRBV7-2,TRBJ2-1,CASSRDYASSYNEQFF
TRBV24-1,TRBJ1-3,CATSDPGTTGNTIYF
TRBV27,TRBJ2-3,CASAGVRSTDTQYF
TRBV19,TRBJ2-7,CASSTTGLVEQYF
TRBV11-3,TRBJ1-1,CASSQERGSVNTEAFF
TRBV29-1,TRBJ1-1,CSARQGPNTEAFF
TRBV24-1,TRBJ2-7,CATSPKSSYEQYF
TRBV19,TRBJ2-3,CASSNVGTRYTDTQYF
TRBV3-1,TRBJ2-7,CASSRGGLAGTYEQYF
TRBV5-4,TRBJ2-5,CASSLRVSTGAETQYF
TRBV12-5,TRBJ2-7,CASGLVLGTGLWEQYF
TRBV6-1,TRBJ1-2,CASSATGTLGYGYTF
TRBV11-3,TRBJ2-3,CASSLPRIPGTDTQYF
TRBV7-2,TRBJ2-3,CASSLTRTTGSMKQYF
TRBV28,TRBJ2-3,CASSPGTALPTQYF
TRBV19,TRBJ2-3,CASSIGASGRTDTQYF
TRBV4-1,TRBJ2-7,CASSQVVGSSYEQYF
TRBV12-3/TRBV12-4,TRBJ1-5,CASSFDRERYQPQHF
TRBV11-3,TRBJ2-7,CASSLEGVWGRADSYEQYF
TRBV5-6,TRBJ2-5,CASSWTGEVETQYF
TRBV5-6,TRBJ1-5,CASSLGRASQPQHF
TRBV5-4,TRBJ2-5,CASSPPRTDETQYF
TRBV28,TRBJ1-1,CASNPGQGRSEAFF
TRBV18,TRBJ2-7,CASSPTSGRASGEQYF
TRBV19,TRBJ2-1,CASSIGGTGRDEQFF
TRBV30,TRBJ1-2,CAWSVVGTVNYGYTF
TRBV20-1,TRBJ1-2,CSATDRGRVGYTF
TRBV4-2,TRBJ2-6,CASRPGSSGANVLTF
TRBV19,TRBJ2-2,CASSYGTRLTGELFF
TRBV29-1,TRBJ1-2,CSGDSNYGYTF
TRBV12-3/TRBV12-4,TRBJ2-3,CASSLSLWGRDTQYF
TRBV15,TRBJ2-5,CATSPTWGGETQYF
TRBV27,TRBJ1-5,CASSLSAVNQPQHF
TRBV18,.,CASSPLSLATHEQFF
TRBV28,TRBJ2-7,CASSNRIIYEQYF
TRBV20-1,TRBJ2-7,CSAKKQDSASEQYF
TRBV18,TRBJ2-1,CASSTGLAELNEQFF
TRBV19,TRBJ2-4,CASSIGPRGGAKNIQYF
TRBV5-1,TRBJ2-7,CASSITGIRNEQYF
TRBV2,TRBJ1-1,CASRPGTYLRRNTEAFF
TRBV12-5,TRBJ1-5,CASGEPNRGNQPQHF
TRBV30,TRBJ2-2,CAWSALGGRGAGELFF